These T cell receptor beta chains were read from a single sample in a study of T cell changes during pregnancy in multiple sclerosis. Repertoires were generated with immunoSEQ multiplex PCR, while TCRdb's copy carries only in-frame clones and drops some. The sample includes around 33,000 clones, about 90% of them seen just once. This material consisted of CD8+ T cells from peripheral blood mononuclear cells, taken in the third trimester of pregnancy. The origin of the receptors is a female donor with multiple sclerosis, enrolled in a pregnancy study. CDR3s include the opening cysteine and the closing phenylalanine or tryptophan. A D gene is named only where the DNA matches it firmly. The size field is filled for only some rows; it gives once, few, many or a size class.

V gene,clone size,D gene,J gene,CDR3 protein,CDR3 DNA
TRBV9,NA,TRBD1,TRBJ2-7,CASSRGQGGSYEQYF,TGTGCCAGCAGCAGGGGACAGGGGGGCTCCTACGAGCAGTACTTC
TRBV4-2,few,NA,TRBJ2-1,CASSQSPGESYNEQFF,TGTGCCAGCAGCCAATCCCCGGGGGAGTCCTACAATGAGCAGTTCTTC
TRBV4-2,once,NA,TRBJ1-1,CASSRNREGGTEAFF,TGTGCCAGCAGCCGCAATCGGGAGGGCGGCACTGAAGCTTTCTTT
TRBV4-1,NA,NA,TRBJ1-6,CASSQQDVPLGSPLHF,TGCGCCAGCAGCCAACAAGACGTCCCCCTCGGGTCACCCCTCCACTTT
TRBV27,NA,TRBD1,TRBJ1-1,CASSLSRTGGTEAFF,TGTGCCAGCAGTTTGTCTAGGACAGGGGGCACTGAAGCTTTCTTT
TRBV6-6,few,NA,TRBJ1-1,CASSPGENTEAFF,TGTGCCAGCAGTCCGGGGGAGAACACTGAAGCTTTCTTT
TRBV4-3,NA,TRBD1,TRBJ1-6,CASSQGDRGNSPLHF,TGCGCCAGCAGCCAAGGCGACAGGGGAAATTCACCCCTCCACTTT
TRBV6-4,NA,NA,TRBJ2-3,CASSLGGGGTDTQYF,TGTGCCAGCAGTCTCGGAGGAGGGGGCACAGATACGCAGTATTTT
TRBV9,NA,TRBD2,TRBJ2-1,CASSGPAGDSYNEQFF,TGTGCCAGCAGCGGACCTGCGGGGGACTCCTACAATGAGCAGTTCTTC
TRBV2,NA,NA,TRBJ2-1,CASSEALATAYYNEQFF,TGTGCCAGCAGTGAAGCGCTTGCGACTGCCTACTACAATGAGCAGTTCTTC
TRBV4-2,few,NA,TRBJ1-1,CASSPGQGYTEAFF,TGTGCCAGCAGCCCCGGGCAGGGCTACACTGAAGCTTTCTTT
TRBV7-9,once,TRBD2,TRBJ2-1,CATRGGTSGGAWAFEQFF,TGTGCCACAAGAGGTGGGACTAGCGGGGGGGCCTGGGCTTTCGAGCAGTTCTTC
TRBV6-1,NA,TRBD2,TRBJ2-5,CASSELIAGGQETQYF,TGTGCCAGCAGTGAACTGATAGCGGGGGGGCAAGAGACCCAGTACTTC
TRBV19,NA,NA,TRBJ2-3,CASTKRSRDTQYF,TGTGCCAGTACGAAGCGCTCCCGAGATACGCAGTATTTT
TRBV27,NA,NA,TRBJ1-1,CASSSPGVNTEAFF,TGTGCCAGCAGTTCCCCGGGGGTCAACACTGAAGCTTTCTTT
TRBV28,once,TRBD2,TRBJ2-1,CANSPGTRYNEQFF,TGTGCCAATTCCCCCGGGACTAGATACAATGAGCAGTTCTTC
TRBV7-7,NA,TRBD2,TRBJ2-3,CASSLGLAQDTQYF,TGTGCTAGCAGCTTGGGACTAGCTCAAGATACGCAGTATTTT
TRBV11-2,NA,NA,TRBJ1-1,CASSPRGAGNTEAFF,TGTGCCAGCAGCCCCCGGGGGGCAGGGAACACTGAAGCTTTCTTT
TRBV9,NA,TRBD2,TRBJ2-3,CASSAHGGGPTDTQYF,TGTGCCAGCAGCGCCCACGGGGGGGGTCCAACAGATACGCAGTATTTT
TRBV6-5,NA,TRBD2,TRBJ2-5,CASIKSGGIQETQYF,TGTGCCAGCATTAAAAGCGGGGGGATCCAAGAGACCCAGTACTTC
TRBV19,NA,TRBD2,TRBJ2-1,CASSIRTSGEYNEQFF,TGTGCCAGTAGTATACGGACTAGCGGGGAATACAATGAGCAGTTCTTC
TRBV7-9,once,NA,TRBJ1-4,CASSPPVRGRVNEKLFF,TGTGCCAGCAGCCCTCCGGTCAGGGGCCGTGTTAATGAAAAACTGTTTTTT
TRBV14,NA,NA,TRBJ2-5,CASSQVQTETQYF,TGTGCCAGCAGCCAAGTACAGACAGAGACCCAGTACTTC
TRBV5-6,NA,NA,TRBJ1-4,CASSLESAGAPSNEKLFF,TGTGCCAGCAGCTTGGAGTCGGCAGGGGCCCCCTCTAATGAAAAACTGTTTTTT
TRBV20-1,NA,NA,TRBJ2-2,CSAHQTGELFF,TGCAGTGCCCACCAGACCGGGGAGCTGTTTTTT
TRBV11-2,NA,TRBD1,TRBJ2-7,CASSSGQGAYYEQYF,TGTGCCAGCAGCTCAGGACAGGGGGCTTATTACGAGCAGTACTTC
TRBV19,NA,NA,TRBJ2-1,CASNRVTSNEQFF,TGTGCCAGTAACAGGGTGACCTCCAATGAGCAGTTCTTC
TRBV6-5,NA,TRBD2,TRBJ2-3,CASSYSGSTDTQYF,TGTGCCAGCAGTTATAGCGGGAGCACAGATACGCAGTATTTT
TRBV4-1,NA,NA,TRBJ2-2,CASSHLTGFGGELFF,TGCGCCAGCAGCCACCTCACGGGGTTCGGCGGGGAGCTGTTTTTT
TRBV9,once,NA,TRBJ2-2,CASSVAMGELFF,TGTGCCAGCAGCGTAGCAATGGGGGAGCTGTTTTTT
TRBV9,NA,TRBD2,TRBJ2-3,CASSVEALAGEFTDTQYF,TGTGCCAGCAGCGTAGAGGCCTTGGCGGGGGAGTTCACAGATACGCAGTATTTT
TRBV19,NA,NA,TRBJ2-1,CASREGSEQFF,TGTGCCAGTAGGGAGGGTAGTGAGCAGTTCTTC
TRBV6-5,NA,NA,TRBJ2-2,CASSYGTAYTGELFF,TGTGCCAGCAGTTACGGGACTGCCTACACCGGGGAGCTGTTTTTT
TRBV4-1,NA,NA,TRBJ1-1,CASSQDPGMNTEAFF,TGCGCCAGCAGCCAAGATCCGGGGATGAACACTGAAGCTTTCTTT
TRBV9,NA,NA,TRBJ2-2,CASQGAGELFF,TGTGCCAGTCAAGGGGCCGGGGAGCTGTTTTTT
TRBV6-5,NA,NA,TRBJ1-2,CATMTEANYGYTF,TGTGCCACCATGACAGAAGCTAACTATGGCTACACCTTC
TRBV4-3,NA,NA,TRBJ2-3,CASSRLEADTQYF,TGCGCCAGCAGCCGATTGGAGGCAGATACGCAGTATTTT
TRBV29-1,NA,TRBD1,TRBJ2-7,CSVAGTDTYEQYF,TGCAGCGTCGCCGGGACAGATACCTACGAGCAGTACTTC
TRBV19,NA,TRBD1,TRBJ1-3,CASSPRDSSGNTIYF,TGTGCCAGTAGTCCCCGGGACAGCTCTGGAAACACCATATATTTT
TRBV27,medium-sized,NA,TRBJ2-2,CASSLAGSGELFF,TGTGCCAGCAGTTTGGCAGGGTCCGGGGAGCTGTTTTTT
TRBV11-1,NA,NA,TRBJ1-2,CASSLQGGYGYTF,TGTGCCAGCAGCCTCCAGGGAGGGTATGGCTACACCTTC
TRBV27,NA,NA,TRBJ2-3,CASSVDRAGLDTQYF,TGTGCCAGCAGTGTCGACAGAGCAGGGTTGGATACGCAGTATTTT
TRBV18,NA,TRBD1,TRBJ2-2,CASSPTGTDIGELFF,TGTGCCAGCTCACCAACCGGGACAGACATCGGGGAGCTGTTTTTT
TRBV19,NA,TRBD2,TRBJ2-1,CASSIAAGGPNEQFF,TGTGCCAGTAGTATCGCTGCGGGGGGGCCGAATGAGCAGTTCTTC
TRBV15,NA,NA,TRBJ1-2,CATSRGIQGHGYTF,TGTGCCACCAGCAGAGGAATACAGGGCCACGGCTACACCTTC
TRBV2,many,NA,TRBJ1-2,CASTVRRDGYTF,TGTGCCAGCACAGTGAGGAGGGATGGCTACACCTTC
TRBV18,NA,NA,TRBJ1-1,CASSPFSPGSPNTEAFF,TGTGCCAGCTCACCATTTTCCCCAGGGTCGCCGAACACTGAAGCTTTCTTT
TRBV4-1,NA,TRBD1,TRBJ2-3,CASSQETGRADTQYF,TGCGCCAGCAGCCAAGAGACAGGGCGGGCAGATACGCAGTATTTT